These 17 T cell receptor beta chains were sequenced from one sample in a study of control samples from healthy donors and cancer patients. Produced via immunoSEQ multiplex PCR; TCRdb's table is partial and in-frame only. Counted here are 210,000 or so clones, about nine tenths occurring once; the ten biggest clones make up over 1.5%. Sequencing was carried out using blood. The receptors were gathered from a man aged 25-40 years in good health.

The V and J genes are TRBV6-4 and TRBJ2-3; 9 positions agree with TRBD2. CDR3 length equals 15 residues. Losses at the gene ends were 3 bases for V and 1 base for J; bases not matched to a gene: 2. Germline V lookup: CDR1 MRHNA, CDR2 SNTAGT. CDR3 region: CASSEERGGTDTQYF. In DNA, the CDR3 is TGTGCCAGCAGTGAAGAGCGGGGGGGCACAGATACGCAGTATTTT.

This chain uses TRBV4-1 with TRBJ1-5; 10 nucleotides match TRBD1. This CDR3 comprises 16 residues. Trimming took 1 base from V and 5 from J; bases not matched to a gene: 5. The V gene's germline CDR1 is MGHRA and CDR2 YSYEKL. The CDR3 sequence is CASSQGGTGVYQPQHF. The CDR3 DNA is TGCGCCAGCAGCCAAGGGGGGACAGGGGTCTATCAGCCCCAGCATTTT.

The CDR3 DNA reads TGTGCCAGCAGTTCCCATCTGGGCAGGGGGACCCGTAGGTCGGTAGGGCAGTTCTTC. This codes for CASSSHLGRGTRRSVGQFF. This chain joins TRBV27 and TRBJ2-1; 7 positions match TRBD1. The J segment lost 12 bases and the V segment lost 4 bases, leaving 27 bases of the junction unmatched. CDR1 is MNHEY, CDR2 SMNVEV, per germline (reference sequence). The CDR3 loop spans 19 amino acids.

The rearrangement joins TRBV19 to TRBJ1-5; tentatively, D is TRBD1 (5 bases). The CDR3 is 14 amino acids. Germline loops: CDR1 LNHDA, CDR2 SQIVND (reference sequence). Trimming cost V 3 bases and J 2 bases, with 8 bases left between them. The CDR3 loop is CASSIPRGNQPQHF. In DNA, the CDR3 is TGTGCCAGTAGTATCCCCAGGGGCAATCAGCCCCAGCATTTT. Full variable domain (rest looked up from reference TRBV19 and TRBJ1-5): DGGITQSPKYLFRKEGQNVTLSCEQNLNHDAMYWYRQDPGQGLRLIYYSQIVNDFQKGDIAEGYSVSREKKESFPLTVTSAQKNPTAFYLCASSIPRGNQPQHFGDGTRLSIL.

The chain employs TRBV25-1 and TRBJ2-7; 7 nucleotides agree with TRBD1. Germline V lookup: CDR1 MGHDK, CDR2 SYGVNS. After removal of 6 bases from V and 0 bases from J, the junction contained 8 bases not matched to a gene. CDR3 length: 15 residues. The CDR3 DNA follows: TGTGCCAGCAGCCCGGGACAGTCAAGCTCCTACGAGCAGTACTTC. Its translation is CASSPGQSSSYEQYF.

This chain connects TRBV5-8 to TRBJ1-5; 9 nucleotides line up with TRBD1. The CDR3 length is 16 residues. Germline CDR1 is SGHTS and CDR2 is YDEGEE. With V trimmed by 0 bases and J by 7 bases, 8 bases remained unmatched. DNA of the CDR3: TGTGCCAGCAGCTTGGTAGTCCGGACAGGGGAGCAGCCCCAGCATTTT. Residues: CASSLVVRTGEQPQHF.

The CDR3 region is CASSGQGLGKLFF. CDR3 nucleotide sequence: TGTGCCAGCAGTGGTCAGGGCCTAGGAAAACTGTTTTTT. The genes are TRBV2 and TRBJ1-4, with D possibly being TRBD1 (5 bases). The germline gives CDR1 SNHLY, CDR2 FYNNEI. V lost 4 bases and J 10 bases, leaving 13 bases between the germline ends. This CDR3 region has 13 residues.

The genes are TRBV18 and TRBJ1-2, with D tentatively TRBD1 (6 bases). The germline gives CDR1 KGHSH, CDR2 LQKENI. This CDR3 has 15 residues. Between the trimmed V and J ends, which lost 2 bases and 6 bases, there was a span of 16 bases. Here the CDR3 reads CASSPGLRGYDGYTF. Written as DNA, the CDR3 is TGTGCCAGCTCACCAGGGTTGAGGGGGTATGATGGCTACACCTTC.

This clone was recorded only once. The V gene is TRBV9, the J gene TRBJ2-1; 7 nucleotides agree with TRBD2. Germline V gene lookup returns CDR1 SGDLS and CDR2 YYNGEE. The CDR3 is made up of 15 amino acids. With 4 bases clipped from V and 1 base from J, the junction kept 5 bases outside the gene matches. The DNA for the CDR3 is TGTGCCAGCAGCCCTTGGACTAGATCCTACAATGAGCAGTTCTTC. As protein: CASSPWTRSYNEQFF.

The rearrangement links TRBV10-2 to TRBJ1-5; D unresolved. CDR1 is WSHSY, CDR2 SAAADI, per germline. V lost 2 bases and J lost 3, with 8 bases in between. The CDR3 runs to 14 residues. Here the CDR3 reads CASSEVGVNQPQHF. The CDR3, as DNA: TGCGCCAGCAGTGAGGTTGGGGTCAATCAGCCCCAGCATTTT.

This rearrangement joins TRBV7-9 to TRBJ1-4, with D possibly being TRBD1 (5 bases). The CDR3 has 14 residues. CDR1 is SEHNR and CDR2 is FQNEAQ in the germline V gene (reference sequence). The V and J ends lost 5 bases and 6 bases respectively, with 13 bases between them. Here the CDR3 reads CASSPTGAHEKLFF. The CDR3 nucleotides are TGTGCCAGCAGCCCAACCGGGGCTCATGAAAAACTGTTTTTT.

V and J are TRBV5-1 and TRBJ1-1; 8 positions match TRBD1. Germline loops: CDR1 SGHRS, CDR2 YFSETQ. The V and J ends lost 4 bases and 0 bases, in that order; junction bases with no gene match: 2. This CDR3 region has 14 residues. The CDR3 spells CASSPDRVNTEAFF. CDR3 sequence (DNA): TGCGCCAGCAGCCCGGACAGGGTGAACACTGAAGCTTTCTTT.

This sequence joins TRBV7-9 and TRBJ2-7, with 8 bases aligning to TRBD1. V lost 6 bases to trimming and J lost 2 bases; unmatched junction nucleotides: 6. Germline V gene data show CDR1 as SEHNR and CDR2 as FQNEAQ (reference sequence). The CDR3 is 14 amino acids. The CDR3 is CASSPDRGAYEQYF. DNA for the CDR3: TGTGCCAGCAGTCCAGACAGGGGTGCCTACGAGCAGTACTTC.

This chain connects TRBV5-1 to TRBJ1-6, with D unresolved. The germline CDR1 and CDR2 sequences are SGHRS and YFSETQ. The CDR3 extends over 16 amino acids. V gave up 1 base and J gave up 0 bases, with 8 bases separating them. The CDR3 protein is CASSLSRNSYNSPLHF. DNA for the CDR3: TGCGCCAGCAGCTTGAGTCGGAACTCCTATAATTCACCCCTCCACTTT.

V gene TRBV5-1 combines with J gene TRBJ2-3, with TRBD2 matching over 8 bases. Germline-derived CDR1 and CDR2 are SGHRS and YFSETQ. This CDR3 has 16 residues. CDR3 region: CPRSPGGAGGTDTQYF. Written as DNA, the CDR3 is TGCCCCCGCAGCCCGGGGGGGGCAGGGGGCACAGATACGCAGTATTTT.

CDR3 DNA: TGCGCCAGCAGTCAAATTCAGCGTATGAATCAGCCCCAGCATTTT. Protein sequence: CASSQIQRMNQPQHF. V is TRBV23-1 and J is TRBJ1-5; no definite D call. TRBV23-1 counts as an open reading frame of uncertain function. Trimming stripped 2 bases from V and 4 bases from J, with 12 bases between. CDR3 size: 15 residues.

V gene TRBV25-1 combines with J gene TRBJ2-2; D is perhaps TRBD1 (5 bases). CDR3 length: 13 amino acids. CDR1 and CDR2 from the germline V gene are MGHDK and SYGVNS. Trimming removed 1 base from V and 10 bases from J, with 10 bases in between. Here the CDR3 DNA reads TGTGCCAGCAGTGAATCGATGGGGCAGGAGCTGTTTTTT. This gives the protein CASSESMGQELFF.